This entry is about one T cell receptor beta chain. Its antigen is undetermined. The data derive from a study of cytomegalovirus exposure and HLA in healthy donors. Whole-study context: A preliminary data release comprised 91 million or so unique TCRs obtained from HLA-typed donors.

The study's findings and limits: Donor immune exposure was known only as CMV serostatus. Researchers reported in a later analysis that common viral pathogens appeared linked to several top clusters. An observed cluster of highly shared sequence variants was recorded as a likely sequencing artifact.

The PCR employed 60 Vbeta primers together with 13 Jbeta primers. The protocol was immunoSEQ multiplex PCR, while the TCRdb copy is restricted to in-frame clones and leaves out a portion. In the table there are 75,000 to 100,000 clones, 60% to 75% of which are singletons. Sequenced: PBMCs. The receptor's source is a female donor in good health and CMV-seronegative.

This CDR3 reads CAWSPGSNQPQHF. CDR3 in DNA: TGTGCCTGGAGTCCGGGTAGCAATCAGCCCCAGCATTTT. The V call is TRBV30, the J call TRBJ1-5; D is ambiguous. The CDR3 loop spans 13 amino acids. CDR1 and CDR2 (germline): GTSNPN, SVGIG (reference sequence). The ends were cut back, 2 bases at V and 0 bases at J, with 5 bases in the middle.